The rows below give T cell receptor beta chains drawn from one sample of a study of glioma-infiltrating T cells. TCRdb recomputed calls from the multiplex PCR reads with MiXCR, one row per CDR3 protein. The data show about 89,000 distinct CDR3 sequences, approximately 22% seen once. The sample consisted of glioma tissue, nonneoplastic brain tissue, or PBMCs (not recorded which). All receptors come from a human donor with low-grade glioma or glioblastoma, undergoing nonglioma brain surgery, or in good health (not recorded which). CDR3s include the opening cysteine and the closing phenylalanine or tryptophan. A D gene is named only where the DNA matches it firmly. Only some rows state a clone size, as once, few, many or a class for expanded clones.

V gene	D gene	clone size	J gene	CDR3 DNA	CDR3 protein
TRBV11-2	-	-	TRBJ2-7	TGTGCCAGCAGCTTAATCCACGAGCAGTACTTC	CASSLIHEQYF
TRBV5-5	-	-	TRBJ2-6	TGTGCCAGCAGCTTTTCCGCCCCTTATTCTGGGGCCAACGTCCTGACTTTC	CASSFSAPYSGANVLTF
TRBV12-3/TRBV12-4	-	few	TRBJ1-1	TGTGCCAGCAGTTCCTCGACCCTCGGAATAACTGAAGCTTTCTTT	CASSSSTLGITEAFF
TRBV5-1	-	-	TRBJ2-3	TGCGCCAGCAGCTTGGGACAGCTGAACACAGATACGCAGTATTTT	CASSLGQLNTDTQYF
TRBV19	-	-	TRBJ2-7	TGTGCCAGTAGTATGAGGGACGGCTACGAGCAGTACTTC	CASSMRDGYEQYF
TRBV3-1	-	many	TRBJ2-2	TGTGCCAGCACACGAACAGACACCGGGGAGCTGTTTTTT	CASTRTDTGELFF
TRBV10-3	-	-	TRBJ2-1	TGTGCCATCAGTGAGTCAGACTCTGAGCAGCTCTTC	CAISESDSEQLF
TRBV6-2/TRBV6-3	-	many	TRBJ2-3	TGTGCCAGCAGTGGACTAACCAGCACAGATACGCAGTATTTT	CASSGLTSTDTQYF
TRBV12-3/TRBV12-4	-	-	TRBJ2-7	TGTGCCAGCAGTTTATCGGGGGCCCACGAGCAGTACTTC	CASSLSGAHEQYF
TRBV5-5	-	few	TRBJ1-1	TGTGCCAGCAGCTTGGCATGGGTGAACACTGAAGCTTTCTTT	CASSLAWVNTEAFF